This TCR beta chain was recorded in a study of vaccination effects on CD4 cells after COVID-19. Trimming removed 5 bases from V and 10 bases from J, with 18 bases in between. CDR3 length: 14 residues. CDR1 is SGHTA and CDR2 is FQGNSA in the germline V gene. Data came from immunoSEQ multiplex PCR; TCRdb stores just in-frame clones and leaves some out. In the table there are around 25,000 clones, less than 75% of which are singletons. The authors isolated CD4+ T cells after approximately 9 days of culture. With regard to this clone: Its antigen is currently unknown.

This specimen was CD4+ T cells from PBMCs cultured without peptide, taken before COVID-19 vaccination. The chain carries TRBV7-2 and TRBJ2-1; the D is unclear. The sequence derives from a human donor who received a COVID-19 vaccine. CDR3 in DNA: TGTGCCAGCAGCCCATTTCTACGACCCAAGGAGCAGTTCTTC. Protein sequence: CASSPFLRPKEQFF.